This T cell receptor beta chain was retrieved from a study of T cell changes during pregnancy in multiple sclerosis. Some clones are missing from TCRdb's copy, which holds only in-frame ones; the method was immunoSEQ multiplex PCR. The data contain about 69,000 clones, approximately 90% of them singletons. The receptor was isolated from a female donor with multiple sclerosis, enrolled in a pregnancy study. Here the sequenced sample was peripheral blood, taken in the third trimester of pregnancy.

CDR3 nucleotide sequence: TGTGCCAGAAGCCCCTCTGGGGGGGGCTCGGAAAAACTGTTTTTT. It is translated as CARSPSGGGSEKLFF. V is TRBV5-3 and J is TRBJ1-4; D is perhaps TRBD1 (6 bases). TRBV5-3 is sorted into the ORF group, with uncertain function. Trimming pared 4 bases from V and 8 bases from J, leaving 18 bases between. The CDR3 contains 15 residues.